Shown below are 31 T cell receptor beta chains from a single sample sequenced in a study of molecular identifiers for immune sequencing clone quantification. In TCRdb, the PCR reads were re-called with MiXCR into one record per CDR3 protein. This table holds more than 300,000 distinct CDR3 sequences, about a fifth found once. The sequenced material came from naive CD8+ T cells from blood, with Jurkat cell RNA spiked in. Subset here: FACS-sorted CD8+CD4-CCR7+CD45RA+ naive T cells. The source is a human donor in good health. Some libraries in this study had Jurkat cell RNA spiked in.

This clonotype came up many times. This chain links TRBV5-1 with TRBJ1-2, with a weak D call TRBD1 (5 bases). Germline V gene sequence: CDR1 SGHRS, CDR2 YFSETQ. V was trimmed by 4 bases and J by 9 bases, leaving 19 bases between them. The CDR3 extends over 14 amino acids. The CDR3 nucleotides read TGCGCCAGCAGCCTCGATCAGGGAACAGCGAGCTACACCTTC. Amino acid sequence: CASSLDQGTASYTF.

This clonotype was observed many times. The J gene is TRBJ1-2, the V gene TRBV4-1; D is possibly TRBD1 (6 bases). Germline V gene data show CDR1 as MGHRA and CDR2 as YSYEKL. Trimming left V 3 bases short and J 2 bases short, with 13 bases between. CDR3 length equals 15 residues. As DNA, the CDR3 is TGCGCCAGCAGCCAGGGGGAAGGGGGAAACTATGGCTACACCTTC. Translated, it gives CASSQGEGGNYGYTF.

The CDR3 sequence: CASSQEWLAGGLADTQYF. The CDR3 DNA reads as TGCGCCAGCAGCCAAGAATGGCTAGCGGGGGGGTTAGCGGATACGCAGTATTTT. The chain employs TRBV4-3 and TRBJ2-3; TRBD2 matches at 12 bases. CDR1 is LGHNA and CDR2 is YSLEER in the germline V gene. CDR3 size: 18 residues. The ends lost 0 bases at V and 6 bases at J; junction bases unmatched: 10.

This clonotype was counted at least ten times. CDR3 coding DNA: TGTGCCAGCGGATACAGGGGAGGACCTGGAAACACCATATATTTT. The encoded protein is CASGYRGGPGNTIYF. This chain links TRBV28 with TRBJ1-3, with 7 positions matching TRBD1. The germline V gene encodes CDR1 MDHEN and CDR2 SYDVKM. V shed 8 bases, J shed 2 bases, and the junction held 9 bases outside the gene matches. The CDR3 loop spans 15 amino acids.

Worth noting for this clonotype: This clone may be a read error of a much larger clone one base away. V usage is TRBV11-2 and J usage is TRBJ2-1; tentative D call: TRBD1 (5 bases). The CDR3 is made up of 16 amino acids. V was cut by 5 bases and J by 6 bases, with 20 bases left in between. Looked up from germline, CDR1 is SGHAT and CDR2 is FQNNGV. The CDR3 DNA sequence: TGTGCCAGCAGCCCCCTCCCCGACAGCCTCCCCAATGAGCAGTTCTTC. Translating gives CASSPLPDSLPNEQFF.

This clonotype was counted ten times or more. The gene calls are TRBV19 and TRBJ1-5, with 10 bases aligning to TRBD1. CDR1 is LNHDA, CDR2 SQIVND, per germline (reference sequence). The V gene end was trimmed by 4 bases and the J gene end by 7 bases; junction bases not matched to a gene: 4. The CDR3 totals 14 residues. The CDR3 loop reads CASSTGTGVQPQHF. CDR3 DNA sequence: TGTGCCAGTAGTACGGGGACAGGGGTCCAGCCCCAGCATTTT.

This clonotype was seen ten or more times. This chain joins TRBV7-6 and TRBJ2-5; D might be TRBD1 or TRBD2, each matching 5 bases. Germline-derived CDR1 and CDR2 are SGHVS and FNYEAQ. Trimming cost V 4 bases and J 3 bases, with 21 bases left between them. There are 17 residues in the CDR3. The CDR3 nucleotides are TGTGCCAGCAGCTCCATTGGACACCGCATGGGGGAAGAGACCCAGTACTTC. Its translation is CASSSIGHRMGEETQYF.

Concerning this clonotype: This may be a read error: a much more frequent sequence differs by one nucleotide. The CDR3 end shows no conserved phenylalanine or tryptophan, and so a read error is likely. The chain is built from TRBV11-2 and TRBJ2-1; no clear D gene. V shed 2 bases and J shed 6 bases, with 8 bases lying between them. The CDR3 spans 13 residues. Germline CDR1 reads SGHAT; CDR2 reads FQNNGV. CDR3 protein: CASSLSFGNEQFL. The DNA for the CDR3 is TGTGCCAGCAGCTTATCTTTCGGCAATGAGCAGTTCCTC.

As to this clonotype: This could be a read error, since a much larger clone is one nucleotide away. The chain recombines TRBV28 with TRBJ2-7, with D perhaps TRBD1 or TRBD2 (6 bases each). Trimming pared 2 bases from V and 4 bases from J, leaving 27 bases between. CDR3 size: 19 residues. The V gene's germline CDR1 is MDHEN and CDR2 SYDVKM. CDR3 protein: CASSLPFASSGGLAYEQYF. In DNA form, the CDR3 reads TGTGCCAGCAGTTTACCATTCGCCTCGAGTGGGGGGCTCGCTTACGAGCAGTACTTC.

This clonotype showed up many times. The rearrangement links TRBV5-1 to TRBJ2-7, with 10 bases that match TRBD1. J was trimmed by 5 bases and V by 4 bases; bases with no gene match: 6. This CDR3 has 14 residues. From germline, CDR1 is SGHRS and CDR2 YFSETQ. In DNA, the CDR3 is TGCGCCAGCAGCCCCGGGACAGGGGCCCACGAGCAGTACTTC. Amino acids: CASSPGTGAHEQYF.

CDR3 in amino acids: CAWTPDGPFPGELFF. In DNA, the CDR3 is TGTGCCTGGACTCCGGATGGCCCTTTTCCCGGGGAGCTGTTTTTT. The chain is built from TRBV30 and TRBJ2-2; D unresolved. The CDR3 extends over 15 amino acids. Germline assignment: CDR1 GTSNPN and CDR2 SVGIG (reference sequence). The V end was cut by 4 bases, the J end by 6 bases, with 18 bases between. Full variable domain (outside the CDR3, taken from reference TRBV30 and TRBJ2-2): SQTIHQWPATLVQPVGSPLSLECTVEGTSNPNLYWYRQAAGRGLQLLFYSVGIGQISSEVPQNLSASRPQDRQFILSSKKLLLSDSGFYLCAWTPDGPFPGELFFGEGSRLTVL.

Concerning this clonotype itself: This may be a read error: a much more frequent sequence differs by one nucleotide. As the CDR3 is not closed by the conserved phenylalanine or tryptophan, this likely results from a read error. The V call is TRBV29-1, the J call TRBJ2-7; 11 bases map to TRBD2. CDR1 SQVTM and CDR2 ANQGSEA come from the germline V gene. This CDR3 has 14 amino acids. The trim removed 0 bases at V and 5 bases at J, leaving 3 bases unmatched. The CDR3 here is CSVEELAGVHEQYL. The DNA of the CDR3 is TGCAGCGTTGAAGAACTAGCGGGGGTCCACGAGCAGTACCTC.

This clonotype appeared once. This may be a read error, as it is one base from a much larger clone. The chain carries TRBV25-1 and TRBJ2-2; 8 nucleotides align to TRBD1. The CDR3 is 16 amino acids. The germline V gene has CDR1 MGHDK and CDR2 SYGVNS. Here the CDR3 reads CDSSDPGGTNTGELFF. CDR3 coding DNA: TGTGACAGCAGTGACCCAGGGGGCACCAACACCGGGGAGCTGTTTTTT.

This clonotype was counted at least ten times. The genes are TRBV7-2 and TRBJ2-7, with TRBD1 as a possible D gene (6 bases). The V gene lost 1 base and the J gene lost 4 bases, with 14 bases spanning the gap. CDR1 is SGHTA and CDR2 is FQGNSA in the germline V gene. There are 15 residues in the CDR3. The CDR3, as DNA: TGTGCCAGCAGCTTAGGGGCCGGGACACTATACGAGCAGTACTTC. The encoded protein is CASSLGAGTLYEQYF.

This clonotype appeared a single time. One end of the junction fails to match germline, which may point to a read error. The chain couples TRBV29-1 to TRBJ1-4, with D perhaps matching TRBD1 (6 bases). The CDR3 runs 13 residues. Germline CDR1 SQVTM, CDR2 ANQGSEA. CDR3 sequence: CSVGQGLNEKLSF. As DNA, the CDR3 is TGCAGCGTTGGGCAGGGGCTAAATGAAAAACTGTCTTTT.

This clonotype was counted ten times or more. The genes are TRBV4-3 and TRBJ2-1, with 11 bases fitting TRBD2. The V segment lost 4 bases and the J segment 4 bases; nucleotides outside the gene matches: 6. The V gene's germline CDR1 is LGHNA and CDR2 YSLEER. The CDR3 totals 16 residues. CDR3 loop: CASSPIRLAGYNEQFF. The CDR3 DNA reads TGCGCCAGCAGCCCAATAAGACTAGCGGGATACAATGAGCAGTTCTTC.

To note about this clonotype: Just one base apart from a much larger clone, this may be a read error. DNA for the CDR3: TGTGCCAGCGGTACCCCCTCCACAGATACGCAGTATTTT. Amino acid sequence: CASGTPSTDTQYF. This chain links TRBV28 with TRBJ2-3; D gene unclear. CDR1 is MDHEN and CDR2 is SYDVKM in the germline V gene. The length of the CDR3 is 13 residues. The germline V and J ends were trimmed by 8 bases and 2 bases, with 11 bases remaining between them.

This clonotype was detected many times. The V gene is TRBV9, the J gene TRBJ2-3; D uncertain. The CDR3 extends over 11 amino acids. V dropped 3 bases and J dropped 8 bases, with 7 bases sitting between them. Germline-derived CDR1 and CDR2 are SGDLS and YYNGEE. CDR3 in amino acids: CASSGKGTQYF. The CDR3, as DNA: TGTGCCAGCAGCGGTAAGGGTACGCAGTATTTT.

This clonotype was observed at least ten times. The gene calls are TRBV7-2 and TRBJ2-7; D might be TRBD1 or TRBD2, each matching 7 bases. The length of the CDR3 is 14 residues. Trimming took 5 bases from V and 4 from J, leaving 15 bases between them. In germline, CDR1 is SGHTA, CDR2 FQGNSA. CDR3 DNA sequence: TGTGCCAGCAGCATTTCCCAGGGGGGGTACGAGCAGTACTTC. This codes for CASSISQGGYEQYF.

This clonotype was counted ten times or more. This chain links TRBV9 with TRBJ2-2; TRBD2 agrees at 10 bases. The CDR3 consists of 15 residues. V trimming: 3 bases; J trimming: 1 base; junction bases outside the gene matches: 0. Germline V gene sequence: CDR1 SGDLS, CDR2 YYNGEE. The CDR3 sequence: CASSGTSGNTGELFF. CDR3 nucleotide sequence: TGTGCCAGCAGCGGGACTAGCGGGAACACCGGGGAGCTGTTTTTT.

This clonotype came up many times. The chain uses TRBV5-4 and TRBJ2-7; 8 bases are shared with TRBD1. Trimming removed 4 bases from V and 1 base from J; junction bases left unmatched: 7. Germline CDR1 SGHNT, CDR2 YYREEE (reference sequence). The length of the CDR3 is 15 residues. DNA of the CDR3: TGTGCCAGCAGCGCCGGGACAGGAGCTTCCTACGAGCAGTACTTC. Translated: CASSAGTGASYEQYF.

V and J are TRBV27 and TRBJ1-5, with D tentatively TRBD1 (5 bases). Trimming pared 5 bases from V and 1 base from J, leaving 18 bases between. The CDR3 runs 17 residues. Germline V gene sequence: CDR1 MNHEY, CDR2 SMNVEV (reference sequence). As DNA, the CDR3 is TGTGCCAGCAGTAGTCAAGGGGACCATCCGAGCAATCAGCCCCAGCATTTT. Encoded protein: CASSSQGDHPSNQPQHF.

Worth noting for this clonotype: A much larger clone sits a single nucleotide away, making a read error possible. The chain combines TRBV20-1 with TRBJ1-4; D is uncertain. CDR1 and CDR2 (germline): DFQATT, SNEGSKA (reference sequence). The CDR3 runs to 13 residues. The CDR3 DNA follows: TGCAGTGCTGGAGACCCCCGAAATGAAAAACTGTTTTTT. Encoded protein: CSAGDPRNEKLFF.

This clonotype was detected ten times or more. The chain has TRBV7-9 and TRBJ2-3, with a tentative D call TRBD2 (5 bases). Germline CDR1 SEHNR, CDR2 FQNEAQ (reference sequence). Trimming removed 7 bases from V and 6 bases from J, with 17 bases in between. This CDR3 region has 14 residues. CDR3 bases: TGTGCCAGCATCCCGACGGAGGCGTCGGATACGCAGTATTTT. Amino acid sequence: CASIPTEASDTQYF.

This clonotype occurred many times. The rearrangement links TRBV28 to TRBJ1-1, with 9 bases aligning to TRBD1. Germline V gene sequence: CDR1 MDHEN, CDR2 SYDVKM. Trimming removed 8 bases from V and 5 bases from J; junction bases left unmatched: 3. This CDR3 contains 12 residues. The CDR3 bases are TGTGCCAGCGCGACAGGGGGAACTGAAGCTTTCTTT. Residues: CASATGGTEAFF.

As to this clonotype: This may be a read error, as it is one base from a much larger clone. Here the CDR3 omits its conserved ending phenylalanine or tryptophan, so a read error is the likely source. This chain links TRBV4-2 with TRBJ1-1, with D possibly being TRBD1 (6 bases). The V end was cut by 0 bases, the J end by 0 bases, with 8 bases between. CDR3 size: 15 residues. Germline V gene lookup returns CDR1 LGHNA and CDR2 YNFKEQ. CDR3: CASSQEGQMNTEAFL. CDR3 bases: TGTGCCAGCAGCCAAGAAGGACAGATGAACACTGAAGCTTTCCTT.

This clonotype was seen ten or more times. The gene calls are TRBV6-2 or TRBV6-3 and TRBJ2-7; D tentatively fits TRBD1 or TRBD2 (5 bases each). The V and J ends lost 10 bases and 3 bases respectively, with 10 bases between them. The CDR3 runs to 11 residues. From germline, CDR1 is MNHEY and CDR2 SVGEGT. The CDR3 DNA follows: TGTGCCACCGGGACGGTCTACGAGCAGTACTTC. Its translation is CATGTVYEQYF.

Ten or more counts support this clonotype. The chain has TRBV12-3 or TRBV12-4 and TRBJ2-5; D might be TRBD2 (6 bases). The CDR3 loop spans 12 amino acids. Trimming left V 6 bases short and J 5 bases short, with 10 bases between. CDR3: CASSGDFETQYF. As DNA, the CDR3 is TGTGCCAGCAGCGGGGACTTCGAGACCCAGTACTTC.

This clonotype was counted at least ten times. The V gene is TRBV30, the J gene TRBJ2-2; possibly TRBD1 for D (5 bases). The CDR3 covers 19 residues. Germline loops: CDR1 GTSNPN, CDR2 SVGIG (reference sequence). V dropped 0 bases and J dropped 0 bases, with 20 bases sitting between them. Written as DNA, the CDR3 is TGTGCCTGGAGTGTACAAAGCCAGGGTGCAAATTCGAACACCGGGGAGCTGTTTTTT. It encodes CAWSVQSQGANSNTGELFF.

There are a few counts of this clonotype. V and J are TRBV5-6 and TRBJ2-5; 7 bases are a match to TRBD1. V was clipped by 0 bases and J by 5 bases; unmatched bases: 16. The germline V gene encodes CDR1 SGHDT and CDR2 YYEEEE. This CDR3 has 18 residues. The CDR3 sequence is CASSLAGGTGVTSETQYF. For the CDR3, the DNA is TGTGCCAGCAGCTTGGCCGGAGGTACAGGGGTCACTTCGGAGACCCAGTACTTC.

This clonotype was observed many times. V and J are TRBV28 and TRBJ2-3; 8 bases fit TRBD2. Germline-derived CDR1 and CDR2 are MDHEN and SYDVKM. The CDR3 spans 17 residues. Trimming removed 1 base from V and 2 bases from J; junction bases left unmatched: 8. The CDR3 protein is CASSLLGLAGLTDTQYF. CDR3 nucleotide sequence: TGTGCCAGCAGTTTATTGGGGCTAGCGGGCCTCACAGATACGCAGTATTTT.